One sample yielded the 14 T cell receptor beta chains listed below, sequenced in a study of shared clonotypes between healthy human individuals (dated by TCRdb to about 2020). Library preparation used the immunoSEQ multiplex PCR assay. Held by TCRdb, this immuneACCESS table contains in-frame sequences only and omits some clones. Under half of the omission traces to an unresolved V gene where checked; the cause of the rest is unknown. The sample has about 1.1 million clones on record, about 84% of them singletons. 0.5% to 0.65% of the sample goes to the ten largest clones. Sequencing used memory CD4+ T cells from PBMCs. The sample's cell subset or site, from its label and the paper: CD45RA-negative fraction. The receptors were sampled from a man between 18 and 29 years old in good health. Some clones in this sample may be carry-over from other donors' samples.

The table lists this clone with a few counts. This chain uses TRBV5-6 with TRBJ1-1, with D hard to call. This CDR3 is built from 12 residues. The germline gives CDR1 SGHDT, CDR2 YYEEEE. Trimming stripped 2 bases from V and 1 base from J, with 3 bases between. The chain's CDR3 is CASSFWNTEAFF. As DNA, the CDR3 is TGTGCCAGCAGCTTTTGGAACACTGAAGCTTTCTTT.

On this clone: This may be a read error: a much more frequent sequence differs by one nucleotide. The V and J genes are TRBV14 and TRBJ2-7, with D hard to call. V was trimmed by 0 bases and J by 4 bases, leaving 4 bases between them. The germline CDR1 and CDR2 sequences are SGHDN and FVKESK. The CDR3 loop spans 12 amino acids. This CDR3 reads CASSQDGYEQYF. CDR3 nucleotide sequence: TGTGCCAGCAGCCAAGATGGTTACGAGCAGTACTTC.

The rearrangement uses TRBV2 and TRBJ1-5, with 9 bases aligning to TRBD1. V dropped 7 bases and J dropped 4; count of bases not matched to a gene: 5. The V gene's germline CDR1 is SNHLY and CDR2 FYNNEI. This CDR3 has 14 residues. CDR3 in amino acids: CASIPDRGNQPQHF. CDR3 bases: TGTGCCAGCATCCCAGACAGGGGGAATCAGCCCCAGCATTTT.

V usage is TRBV7-9 and J usage is TRBJ2-1; D may be TRBD2 (6 bases). The CDR3 has 15 residues. V gave up 5 bases and J gave up 0 bases, with 11 bases separating them. Germline-derived CDR1 and CDR2 are SEHNR and FQNEAQ (reference sequence). DNA of the CDR3: TGTGCCAGCAGCCCCTATAGCGGCTCCTACAATGAGCAGTTCTTC. This gives the protein CASSPYSGSYNEQFF.

The chain employs TRBV28 and TRBJ2-1; 7 nucleotides align to TRBD2. This CDR3 has 13 amino acids. Germline lookup yields CDR1 MDHEN and CDR2 SYDVKM. V lost 7 bases and J lost 9; bases outside the gene matches: 9. The CDR3 nucleotides are TGTGCCAGCAATGGGGGGGGACTGTTTGAGCAGTTCTTC. Protein product: CASNGGGLFEQFF.

Remarks on this clone: Only one base separates this from a far larger clonotype, so it likely reflects a read error. V is TRBV25-1 and J is TRBJ2-2; D is unclear. This CDR3 has 15 residues. Germline values: CDR1 MGHDK, CDR2 SYGVNS. CDR3 region: CVSSDWSKDTGELFF. For the CDR3, the DNA is TGTGTCAGCAGTGATTGGTCGAAGGACACCGGGGAGCTGTTTTTT.

This clone was seen a handful of times. The V and J genes are TRBV7-9 and TRBJ2-1; 13 bases map to TRBD2. The trim removed 6 bases at V and 6 bases at J, leaving 5 bases unmatched. The CDR3 is made up of 15 amino acids. CDR1 is SEHNR, CDR2 FQNEAQ, per germline (reference sequence). CDR3 protein: CASSRTSGRSNEQFF. The CDR3 DNA reads TGTGCCAGCAGTCGGACTAGCGGGAGAAGCAATGAGCAGTTCTTC.

The rearrangement uses TRBV5-1 and TRBJ1-3, with a possible D match to TRBD1 (5 bases). Germline CDR1 SGHRS, CDR2 YFSETQ. V was cut by 3 bases and J by 8 bases, with 9 bases left in between. CDR3 size: 12 residues. The CDR3 protein is CASSYRGDTIYF. The CDR3, as DNA: TGCGCCAGCAGCTATCGGGGGGACACCATATATTTT.

The chain is built from TRBV5-5 and TRBJ2-7, with a possible D match to TRBD2 (6 bases). The V gene's germline CDR1 is SGHKS and CDR2 YYEKEE (reference sequence). V was clipped by 3 bases and J by 4 bases, with 8 bases between them. The CDR3 runs to 12 residues. The CDR3 here is CASSWGVYEQYF. In nucleotides, the CDR3 is TGTGCCAGCAGCTGGGGGGTGTACGAGCAGTACTTC.

V gene TRBV12-5 combines with J gene TRBJ2-1, with D uncertain. V lost 0 bases and J 5 bases, leaving 5 bases between the germline ends. Germline V CDR1 and CDR2: LGHNT, FRNRAP. The CDR3 sequence is 13 residues long. The CDR3 spells CASGLVPHNEQFF. CDR3 sequence (DNA): TGTGCTAGTGGTTTGGTACCCCACAATGAGCAGTTCTTC.

The chain recombines TRBV6-1 with TRBJ2-3, with D hard to call. The CDR3 length is 14 residues. V was shortened by 7 bases and J by 1 base, with 12 bases between the two germline ends. Germline assignment: CDR1 MNHNS and CDR2 SASEGT. The CDR3 is CASTLGWGTDTQYF. Here the CDR3 DNA reads TGTGCCAGCACCCTCGGTTGGGGCACAGATACGCAGTATTTT.

Concerning this clone itself: The junction departs from the called germline gene at one end, perhaps through a read error. This chain joins TRBV19 and TRBJ1-2; 7 nucleotides line up with TRBD1. Germline CDR1 is LNHDA and CDR2 is SQIVND (reference sequence). The CDR3 is 13 amino acids. The DNA for the CDR3 is TGTGCCAGTAGTATGACAGGGAACTCTGGCTACACCTTC. Amino acids: CASSMTGNSGYTF.

The rearrangement links TRBV28 to TRBJ1-3; possibly TRBD1 for D (6 bases). Germline CDR1 is MDHEN and CDR2 is SYDVKM. The V and J ends lost 8 bases and 0 bases respectively, with 20 bases between them. This CDR3 is 17 amino acids long. CDR3 DNA: TGTGCCAGCGGACTCCCGTGGGGGCAAGCCTCTGGAAACACCATATATTTT. It specifies CASGLPWGQASGNTIYF. The whole variable domain, filled in from reference TRBV28 and TRBJ1-3, reads DVKVTQSSRYLVKRTGEKVFLECVQDMDHENMFWYRQDPGLGLRLIYFSYDVKMKEKGDIPEGYSVSREKKERFSLILESASTNQTSMYLCASGLPWGQASGNTIYFGEGSWLTVV.

In nucleotides, the CDR3 is TGCGCCAGCAGCTTGTTAATCGGGAGTAGCTATGGCTACACCTTC. Protein product: CASSLLIGSSYGYTF. The V and J genes are TRBV5-1 and TRBJ1-2; D call uncertain. The CDR3 is 15 amino acids. V gave up 1 base and J gave up 4 bases, with 14 bases separating them. Germline V CDR1 and CDR2: SGHRS, YFSETQ. Full variable domain (remainder filled in from reference TRBV5-1 and TRBJ1-2): KAGVTQTPRYLIKTRGQQVTLSCSPISGHRSVSWYQQTPGQGLQFLFEYFSETQRNKGNFPGRFSGRQFSNSRSEMNVSTLELGDSALYLCASSLLIGSSYGYTFGSGTRLTVV.